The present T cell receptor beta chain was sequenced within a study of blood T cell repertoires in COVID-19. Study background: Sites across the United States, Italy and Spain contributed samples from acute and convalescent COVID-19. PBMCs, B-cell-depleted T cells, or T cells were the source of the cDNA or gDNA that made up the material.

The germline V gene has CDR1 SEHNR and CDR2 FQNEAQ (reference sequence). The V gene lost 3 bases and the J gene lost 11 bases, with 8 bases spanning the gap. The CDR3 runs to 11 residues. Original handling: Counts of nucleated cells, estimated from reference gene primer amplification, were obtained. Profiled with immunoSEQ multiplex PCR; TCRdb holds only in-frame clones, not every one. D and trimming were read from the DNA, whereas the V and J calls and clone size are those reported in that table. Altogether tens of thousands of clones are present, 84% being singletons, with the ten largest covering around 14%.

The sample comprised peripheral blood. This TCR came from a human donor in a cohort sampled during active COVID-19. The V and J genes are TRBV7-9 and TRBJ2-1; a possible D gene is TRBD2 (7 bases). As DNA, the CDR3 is TGTGCCAGCAGCTTGGGGGGGCAGCAGTTCTTC. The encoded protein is CASSLGGQQFF.